This T cell receptor (beta chain) is drawn from a study of blood T cells in healthy people across ages. Next came a second PCR, run for about 7 to 12 cycles, which used a sample-barcoded 5' primer along with a J-beta primer mix. MiXCR, applied by TCRdb to the 5' RACE reads, yields one record per CDR3 protein. Of fewer than 900,000 distinct CDR3 sequences in the sample, about 36% are singletons; the top ten hold 10% to 15%. Sequencing was done on a sample of blood. This sequence originates from a young man in good health.

In DNA form, the CDR3 reads TGTGCCACCAGCAGAGACGTGTACCAAGAGACCCAGTACTTC. The encoded protein is CATSRDVYQETQYF. The gene calls are TRBV15 and TRBJ2-5; D is unclear. The CDR3 is 14 amino acids. V lost 0 bases and J lost 0, with 5 bases in between. The V gene's germline CDR1 is LNHNV and CDR2 YYDKDF (reference sequence). The whole variable domain, filled in from reference TRBV15 and TRBJ2-5, reads DAMVIQNPRYQVTQFGKPVTLSCSQTLNHNVMYWYQQKSSQAPKLLFHYYDKDFNNEADTPDNFQSRRPNTSFCFLDIRSPGLGDTAMYLCATSRDVYQETQYFGPGTRLLVL.